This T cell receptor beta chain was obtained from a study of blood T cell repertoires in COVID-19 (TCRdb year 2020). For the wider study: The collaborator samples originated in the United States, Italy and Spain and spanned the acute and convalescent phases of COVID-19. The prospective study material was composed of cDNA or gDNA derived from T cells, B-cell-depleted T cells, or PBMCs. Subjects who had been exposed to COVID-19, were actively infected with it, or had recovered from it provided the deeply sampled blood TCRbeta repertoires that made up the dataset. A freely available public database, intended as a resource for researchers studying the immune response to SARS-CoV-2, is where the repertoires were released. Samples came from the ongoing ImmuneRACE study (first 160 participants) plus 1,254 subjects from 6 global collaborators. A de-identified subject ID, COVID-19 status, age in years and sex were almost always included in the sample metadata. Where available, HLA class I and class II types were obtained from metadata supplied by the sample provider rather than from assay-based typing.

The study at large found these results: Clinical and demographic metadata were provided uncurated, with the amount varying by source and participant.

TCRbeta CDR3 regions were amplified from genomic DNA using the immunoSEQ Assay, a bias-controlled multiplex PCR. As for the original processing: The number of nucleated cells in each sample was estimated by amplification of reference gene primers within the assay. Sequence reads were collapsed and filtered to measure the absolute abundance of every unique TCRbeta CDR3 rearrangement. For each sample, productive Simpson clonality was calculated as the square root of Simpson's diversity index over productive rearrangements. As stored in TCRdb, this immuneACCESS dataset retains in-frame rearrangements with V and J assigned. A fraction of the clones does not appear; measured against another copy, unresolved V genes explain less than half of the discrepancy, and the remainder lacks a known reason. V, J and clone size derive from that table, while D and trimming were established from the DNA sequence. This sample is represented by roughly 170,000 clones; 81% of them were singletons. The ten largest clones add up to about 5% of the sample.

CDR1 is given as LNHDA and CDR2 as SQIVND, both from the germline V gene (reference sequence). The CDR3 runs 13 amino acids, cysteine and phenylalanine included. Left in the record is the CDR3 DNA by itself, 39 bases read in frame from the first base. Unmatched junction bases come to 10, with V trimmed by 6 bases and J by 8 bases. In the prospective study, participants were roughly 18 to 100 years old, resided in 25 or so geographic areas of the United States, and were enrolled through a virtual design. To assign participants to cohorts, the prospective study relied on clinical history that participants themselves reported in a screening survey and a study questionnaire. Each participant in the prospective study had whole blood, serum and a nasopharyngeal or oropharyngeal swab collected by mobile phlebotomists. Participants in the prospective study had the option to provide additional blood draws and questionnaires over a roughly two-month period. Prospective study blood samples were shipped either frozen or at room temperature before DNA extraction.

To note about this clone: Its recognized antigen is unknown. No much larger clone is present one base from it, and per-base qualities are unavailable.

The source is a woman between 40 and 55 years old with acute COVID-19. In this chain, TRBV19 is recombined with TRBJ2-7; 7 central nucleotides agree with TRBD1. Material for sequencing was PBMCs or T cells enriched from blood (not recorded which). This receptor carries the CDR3 CASRSQGDTKQYF. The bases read TGTGCCAGTAGGAGCCAGGGGGATACGAAGCAGTACTTC.